The 2 T cell receptor beta chains reported below all come from one sample, sequenced in a study of blood T cell repertoires in COVID-19. Using immunoSEQ multiplex PCR, the repertoire was profiled, and TCRdb retains in-frame clones only, with some absent. The profile shows some 350,000 clones, more than 70% of them singletons. Sequencing was done on a sample of PBMCs or T cells enriched from blood (not recorded which). The origin of the receptors is a woman in her twenties or thirties who had recovered from COVID-19.

This clone was seen a single time. The CDR3 spells CASSRGQVDEKLFF. For the CDR3, the DNA is TGTGCCAGCAGCCGGGGACAGGTGGATGAAAAACTGTTTTTT. This chain joins TRBV5-6 and TRBJ1-4; 8 bases are a match to TRBD1. Germline CDR1 is SGHDT and CDR2 is YYEEEE. The CDR3 has 14 amino acids. The J segment lost 6 bases and the V segment lost 4 bases, leaving 5 bases of the junction unmatched.

This clone is classed as medium-sized (0.01 to 0.1%). The chain uses TRBV28 and TRBJ2-1; D is unresolved. The germline gives CDR1 MDHEN, CDR2 SYDVKM. V lost 6 bases and J lost 6, with 12 bases in between. This CDR3 has 13 amino acids. The CDR3 coding sequence is TGTGCCAGCAGATTACCCGGAGCCAATGAGCAGTTCTTC. Protein sequence: CASRLPGANEQFF.